This T cell receptor beta chain was captured in a study of shared clonotypes between healthy human individuals. General study points: Clonotypes that were shared across a handful of donors made up approximately 5% of naive CD4 clonotypes. Lower generation probabilities were found for non-shared clonotypes than for those shared by all four donors.

In regard to this clone: What it binds is not known.

Germline assignment: CDR1 SGHDT and CDR2 YYEEEE. V lost 4 bases, J lost 4 bases, and 5 bases stayed unmatched. The CDR3 runs to 16 residues. Profiled with immunoSEQ multiplex PCR; TCRdb holds only in-frame clones, not every one. The data contain about 1 million clones, 75% of them singletons. The genes are TRBV5-6 and TRBJ2-5, with 15 bases lining up with TRBD2. This TCR was recovered from a young man in good health. The sequencing sample was made of memory CD4+ T cells sorted from blood. Regarding subset: CD45RA-negative fraction. The CDR3 DNA sequence: TGTGCCAGCAGCGGAAGGGGACTAGCGGGGGGAGAGACCCAGTACTTC. Its protein is CASSGRGLAGGETQYF.